The next 10 T cell receptor beta chains were all read from a single sample in a study of control samples from healthy donors and cancer patients. Clones were sequenced by immunoSEQ multiplex PCR, and TCRdb holds only the in-frame ones, with some missing. This sample has some 140,000 clones, with just under 90% found just once. The sample was PBMCs. Receptor source: a man aged 50 to 59 with head and neck cancer.

The gene calls are TRBV27 and TRBJ1-2; 8 bases are shared with TRBD1. The CDR3 covers 15 residues. Germline V gene data show CDR1 as MNHEY and CDR2 as SMNVEV (reference sequence). V was pared by 2 bases and J by 6 bases, with 8 bases of the junction left unmatched. For the CDR3, the DNA is TGTGCCAGCAGTTTAATGCAGGGGGCGCGGGATGGCTACACCTTC. Translated: CASSLMQGARDGYTF.

The V gene is TRBV7-3, the J gene TRBJ2-2, with D possibly TRBD2 on 6 matching bases. The CDR3 consists of 15 residues. Trimming left V 0 bases short and J 4 bases short, with 9 bases between. Per the germline V gene, CDR1 is SGHTA and CDR2 is FQGTGA. CDR3: CASSLTGGGTGELFF. In DNA, the CDR3 is TGTGCCAGCAGCTTAACCGGGGGTGGCACCGGGGAGCTGTTTTTT.

This sequence joins TRBV7-2 and TRBJ1-1; 9 nucleotides line up with TRBD1. V dropped 6 bases and J dropped 1; count of bases not matched to a gene: 3. The length of the CDR3 is 14 residues. In germline, CDR1 is SGHTA, CDR2 FQGNSA. The CDR3 DNA reads TGTGCCAGCAGGGCGGGACAGGGGAACACTGAAGCTTTCTTT. Translating it yields CASRAGQGNTEAFF.

The rearrangement uses TRBV4-1 and TRBJ2-1, with D perhaps matching TRBD1 (6 bases). The V gene lost 2 bases and the J gene lost 4 bases, with 12 bases spanning the gap. Germline V lookup: CDR1 MGHRA, CDR2 YSYEKL. This CDR3 is built from 15 residues. CDR3 DNA: TGCGCCAGCAGCCAACCTCTAGGACAGTACAATGAGCAGTTCTTC. Translated: CASSQPLGQYNEQFF.

CDR3 residues: CASKPGQGADTQYF. The CDR3 DNA is TGTGCCAGCAAGCCGGGACAGGGGGCCGATACGCAGTATTTT. The chain recombines TRBV27 with TRBJ2-3, with 12 nucleotides matching TRBD1. Germline CDR1 reads MNHEY; CDR2 reads SMNVEV (reference sequence). The CDR3 length is 14 residues. The V gene end was trimmed by 7 bases and the J gene end by 6 bases; junction bases not matched to a gene: 5.

The chain recombines TRBV11-2 with TRBJ1-4; D ambiguous. The CDR3 extends over 14 amino acids. The germline V gene encodes CDR1 SGHAT and CDR2 FQNNGV. Trimming took 5 bases from V and 4 from J, leaving 11 bases between them. CDR3 nucleotide sequence: TGTGCCAGCAGCATGAACAGTGATAATGAAAAACTGTTTTTT. It is translated as CASSMNSDNEKLFF.

The CDR3 DNA reads TGTGCCAGCAGTCCATCCGCGAGGGGCTCCGAGCAGTACTTC. Translated, it gives CASSPSARGSEQYF. The chain recombines TRBV5-4 with TRBJ2-7, with D perhaps given as TRBD1 or TRBD2 (5 bases each). Per germline, CDR1 SGHNT and CDR2 YYREEE (reference sequence). The CDR3 consists of 14 residues. V gave up 5 bases and J gave up 6 bases, with 18 bases separating them.

The chain couples TRBV30 to TRBJ2-3, with 7 bases that match TRBD2. The germline gives CDR1 GTSNPN, CDR2 SVGIG (reference sequence). The V gene end was trimmed by 0 bases and the J gene end by 5 bases; junction bases not matched to a gene: 14. The CDR3 length is 17 residues. In nucleotides, the CDR3 is TGTGCCTGGAGTGTAGCCCCACGGGGAGGGCAAAAAGATACGCAGTATTTT. This encodes CAWSVAPRGGQKDTQYF.

CDR3 DNA: TGTGCCAGCAGCCGGAGCGGGGGGGCGAACACCGGGGAGCTGTTTTTT. Amino acid sequence: CASSRSGGANTGELFF. The chain is built from TRBV5-4 and TRBJ2-2; 10 bases agree with TRBD2. The CDR3 has 16 amino acids. Germline V lookup: CDR1 SGHNT, CDR2 YYREEE (reference sequence). V dropped 4 bases and J dropped 0; count of bases not matched to a gene: 3.

The V call is TRBV28, the J call TRBJ2-3; D not resolved. This CDR3 has 13 amino acids. Trimming took 6 bases from V and 0 from J, leaving 7 bases between them. CDR1 and CDR2 (germline): MDHEN, SYDVKM. The CDR3 nucleotides read TGTGCCAGCAGCCCCGATAGCACAGATACGCAGTATTTT. It yields the protein CASSPDSTDTQYF.